The 22 T cell receptor beta chains below come from one sample, sequenced in a study of post-analysis software for immune sequencing data. These receptors' antigens are unknown. Prepared TCR beta cDNA libraries contained unique molecular identifiers. TCRdb independently ran MiXCR on the PCR reads; one entry per CDR3 protein. The table lists roughly 650,000 distinct CDR3 sequences, around 64% of them singletons. General observations from the study: With TRBV5-6, TRBV5-1 and TRBV20-1 included, 4 or 5 TRBV segments were more frequent in patients than in controls.

Sequencing was carried out using blood. Every receptor here comes from a girl aged 2-9 years with multiple sclerosis.

In this sample, this clonotype turned up a few times. This chain's CDR3 is CASSYLAGVEQFF. CDR3 sequence (DNA): TGTGCCAGCAGTTATCTAGCGGGAGTTGAGCAGTTCTTC. This sequence joins TRBV6-5 and TRBJ2-1; 10 bases line up with TRBD2. The V segment lost 3 bases and the J segment 9 bases; nucleotides outside the gene matches: 2. Germline CDR1 is MNHEY and CDR2 is SVGAGI. This CDR3 has 13 amino acids.

The chain recombines TRBV7-9 with TRBJ2-1, with TRBD2 matching over 7 bases. This CDR3 is 16 amino acids long. J was trimmed by 4 bases and V by 2 bases; bases with no gene match: 8. From germline, CDR1 is SEHNR and CDR2 FQNEAQ (reference sequence). The CDR3 nucleotides are TGTGCCAGCAGCTTATCCGGCCTAGCGGATTACAATGAGCAGTTCTTC. This encodes CASSLSGLADYNEQFF. Looking up the rest from reference TRBV7-9 and TRBJ2-1 gives the full variable domain: DTGVSQNPRHKITKRGQNVTFRCDPISEHNRLYWYRQTLGQGPEFLTYFQNEAQLEKSRLLSDRFSAERPKGSFSTLEIQRTEQGDSAMYLCASSLSGLADYNEQFFGPGTRLTVL.

This chain uses TRBV12-3 or TRBV12-4 with TRBJ2-2, with a weak D call TRBD2 (5 bases). CDR3 length: 15 amino acids. V lost 0 bases and J 1 base, leaving 6 bases between the germline ends. CDR3 in DNA: TGTGCCAGCAGTTTAGCCGGGGTGAACACCGGGGAGCTGTTTTTT. As protein: CASSLAGVNTGELFF.

The V and J genes are TRBV6-2 or TRBV6-3 and TRBJ2-5; D unclear. CDR1 is MNHEY, CDR2 SVGEGT, per germline. There are 14 residues in the CDR3. V was pared by 9 bases and J by 0 bases, with 14 bases between. The DNA of the CDR3 is TGTGCCAGTTCCCGTCGGACGTACCAAGAGACCCAGTACTTC. As protein: CASSRRTYQETQYF.

The chain couples TRBV5-1 to TRBJ2-1; 9 bases agree with TRBD2. V lost 6 bases and J lost 7; bases outside the gene matches: 8. The germline gives CDR1 SGHRS, CDR2 YFSETQ. The CDR3 is 14 residues long. CDR3 region: CASMAGGIRNEQFF. The DNA of the CDR3 is TGCGCCAGCATGGCGGGAGGGATTCGTAATGAGCAGTTCTTC.

The V and J genes are TRBV29-1 and TRBJ2-5, with D perhaps assigned TRBD1 or TRBD2 (6 bases each). The end of the DNA is better explained by TRBJ2-7, so the J call may be wrong. The germline CDR1 and CDR2 sequences are SQVTM and ANQGSEA. The CDR3 runs 12 residues. CDR3 amino acids: CSASQGGDEQYF. CDR3 coding DNA: TGCAGCGCCTCACAGGGAGGAGACGAGCAGTACTTC.

The chain links TRBV10-1 to TRBJ2-1; 7 bases match TRBD2. The V gene end was trimmed by 1 base and the J gene end by 1 base; junction bases not matched to a gene: 1. The CDR3 runs to 15 residues. In germline, CDR1 is WNHNN, CDR2 SYGVQD (reference sequence). CDR3 DNA: TGCGCCAGCAGTGAGTACGGGGGGTCCTACAATGAGCAGTTCTTC. Its protein product is CASSEYGGSYNEQFF.

This chain joins TRBV9 and TRBJ2-3; 10 positions match TRBD2. The germline V gene has CDR1 SGDLS and CDR2 YYNGEE. The V and J ends lost 0 bases and 4 bases, in that order; junction bases with no gene match: 14. The CDR3 totals 19 residues. CDR3 loop: CASSVAPSSVAGGPDTQYF. For the CDR3, the DNA is TGTGCCAGCAGCGTAGCACCCTCTAGCGTAGCGGGAGGACCAGATACGCAGTATTTT.

This chain links TRBV7-2 with TRBJ2-5; 9 bases fit TRBD2. Trimming cost V 3 bases and J 5 bases; bases outside gene matches: 10. The CDR3 spans 16 residues. Per germline, CDR1 SGHTA and CDR2 FQGNSA. Here the CDR3 reads CASSFQGAGGPETQYF. The CDR3 bases are TGTGCCAGCAGCTTTCAGGGAGCGGGGGGCCCTGAGACCCAGTACTTC.

This rearrangement joins TRBV19 to TRBJ2-5; no definite D call. The V gene lost 1 base and the J gene lost 11 bases, with 17 bases spanning the gap. This CDR3 has 14 residues. Germline-derived CDR1 and CDR2 are LNHDA and SQIVND (reference sequence). This CDR3 reads CASSIAGRSDEQYF. The DNA of the CDR3 is TGTGCCAGTAGTATAGCGGGCCGGTCGGATGAGCAGTACTTC.

This clonotype is a singleton in its sample. The V gene is TRBV10-2, the J gene TRBJ2-3; D is unresolved. The CDR3 has 15 amino acids. Trimming left V 7 bases short and J 2 bases short, with 16 bases between. Germline V lookup: CDR1 WSHSY, CDR2 SAAADI. The CDR3 DNA is TGCGCCAGCACCGACTTTGGTCTAGTCACAGATACGCAGTATTTT. Amino acids: CASTDFGLVTDTQYF.

CDR3 sequence: CSAGSQGNEQFF. DNA for the CDR3: TGCAGTGCTGGGTCACAGGGCAATGAGCAGTTCTTC. The V call is TRBV20-1, the J call TRBJ2-1; perhaps TRBD1 as D (6 bases). V lost 5 bases and J 6 bases, leaving 11 bases between the germline ends. The length of the CDR3 is 12 residues. The V gene's germline CDR1 is DFQATT and CDR2 SNEGSKA (reference sequence).

The chain couples TRBV20-1 to TRBJ2-3; D gene ambiguous. The CDR3 has 12 amino acids. V lost 3 bases and J 3 bases, leaving 7 bases between the germline ends. Per the germline V gene, CDR1 is DFQATT and CDR2 is SNEGSKA (reference sequence). The CDR3 DNA follows: TGCAGTGCTAGCACTGCTACAGATACGCAGTATTTT. Translated: CSASTATDTQYF.

The rearrangement links TRBV7-2 to TRBJ2-1, with TRBD2 identical over 10 bases. Losses at the gene ends were 1 base for V and 0 bases for J; bases not matched to a gene: 12. Germline CDR1 is SGHTA and CDR2 is FQGNSA. The CDR3 spans 20 residues. The CDR3 loop is CASSLGITGLAVSSYNEQFF. CDR3 DNA: TGTGCCAGCAGCTTAGGGATAACTGGACTAGCGGTGAGCTCCTACAATGAGCAGTTCTTC.

V usage is TRBV7-8 and J usage is TRBJ1-6, with a tentative D call TRBD1 (5 bases). From germline, CDR1 is SGHVS and CDR2 FQNEAQ. Trimming took 1 base from V and 9 from J, leaving 10 bases between them. The CDR3 is 14 residues long. In DNA form, the CDR3 reads TGTGCCAGCAGCTTAGACAGGCCGATTTCACCCCTCCACTTT. Translated, it gives CASSLDRPISPLHF.

The V call is TRBV5-1, the J call TRBJ1-1, with D uncertain. V lost 2 bases to trimming and J lost 1 base, with 12 bases between them. In germline, CDR1 is SGHRS, CDR2 YFSETQ. The CDR3 extends over 15 amino acids. The CDR3 DNA is TGCGCCAGCAGCTTACGGCTTTCATCGAACACTGAAGCTTTCTTT. Amino acid sequence: CASSLRLSSNTEAFF. Together with reference TRBV5-1 and TRBJ1-1, the CDR3 gives the full variable domain: KAGVTQTPRYLIKTRGQQVTLSCSPISGHRSVSWYQQTPGQGLQFLFEYFSETQRNKGNFPGRFSGRQFSNSRSEMNVSTLELGDSALYLCASSLRLSSNTEAFFGQGTRLTVV.

This rearrangement joins TRBV15 to TRBJ2-7; D gene ambiguous. The length of the CDR3 is 13 residues. Per the germline V gene, CDR1 is LNHNV and CDR2 is YYDKDF (reference sequence). V was trimmed by 0 bases and J by 2 bases, leaving 5 bases between them. Here the CDR3 reads CATSREVTYEQYF. CDR3 sequence (DNA): TGTGCCACCAGCAGAGAGGTTACCTACGAGCAGTACTTC.

This clonotype came up a few times. The V and J genes are TRBV10-3 and TRBJ2-5, with 7 bases fitting TRBD2. J gave up 3 bases and V 0 bases, and 1 base lay outside the gene matches. The CDR3 covers 14 residues. Germline-derived CDR1 and CDR2 are ENHRY and SYGVKD. The CDR3 DNA reads TGTGCCATCAGTGAGTCGGCGGGAGAAGAGACCCAGTACTTC. Amino acids: CAISESAGEETQYF.

V gene TRBV2 combines with J gene TRBJ2-1, with 8 positions matching TRBD1. The V gene end was trimmed by 5 bases and the J gene end by 4 bases; junction bases not matched to a gene: 7. The CDR3 is 15 residues long. Germline lookup yields CDR1 SNHLY and CDR2 FYNNEI. The CDR3 here is CASSYRQGLYNEQFF. The CDR3 nucleotides are TGTGCCAGCAGTTACCGACAGGGGCTATACAATGAGCAGTTCTTC.

This sequence joins TRBV5-1 and TRBJ1-1; D ambiguous. The V end lost 6 bases, the J end lost 6 bases, and 15 bases lay between the germline ends. The CDR3 is made up of 13 amino acids. Germline lookup yields CDR1 SGHRS and CDR2 YFSETQ. The CDR3 loop is CASMPTQDSEAFF. The CDR3 DNA sequence: TGCGCCAGCATGCCGACCCAGGACTCTGAAGCTTTCTTT.

This clonotype showed up just a few times. This chain links TRBV20-1 with TRBJ2-1, with a tentative D call TRBD1 (5 bases). Deletions cut 0 bases from V and 8 bases from J, with 8 bases between. The CDR3 sequence is 12 residues long. CDR1 DFQATT and CDR2 SNEGSKA come from the germline V gene (reference sequence). CDR3 nucleotides: TGCAGTGCTAGAGAGGGGCAGCATGAGCAGTTCTTC. Translating it yields CSAREGQHEQFF.

The V gene is TRBV27, the J gene TRBJ2-3, with D perhaps given as TRBD1 or TRBD2 (6 bases each). The CDR3 consists of 15 residues. The germline gives CDR1 MNHEY, CDR2 SMNVEV (reference sequence). V lost 2 bases and J 3 bases, leaving 12 bases between the germline ends. The CDR3 reads CASSLPGAGTDTQYF. The CDR3 nucleotides are TGTGCCAGCAGTTTACCGGGGGCAGGGACAGATACGCAGTATTTT.